A single sample is the source of the 20 T cell receptor beta chains below, sequenced in a study (dated by TCRdb to the early 2020s). Library construction relied on the immunoSEQ multiplex PCR assay. TCRdb's version of the immuneACCESS table is confined to in-frame rearrangements and falls short of the full clone set. An unresolved V gene accounts for under half of the shortfall where checked; the remainder is of unknown origin. The sample includes some 70,000 clones, with 93% observed a single time. Jointly, the top ten make up roughly 4.5% of the sample. Sequencing was carried out using PBMCs. The source is a middle-aged man with rheumatoid arthritis.

V gene TRBV24-1 combines with J gene TRBJ2-3, with TRBD2 identical over 7 bases. Trimming cost V 0 bases and J 5 bases; bases outside gene matches: 13. Germline lookup yields CDR1 KGHDR and CDR2 SFDVKD. This CDR3 has 18 residues. The CDR3, as DNA: TGTGCCACCAGTGATTTGCAGTATCCGGGACGCGGGAGAGATACGCAGTATTTT. As protein: CATSDLQYPGRGRDTQYF.

J is TRBJ2-5 and V is TRBV7-3, with D possibly being TRBD2 (6 bases). This CDR3 is 13 amino acids long. The V gene lost 2 bases and the J gene lost 5 bases, with 9 bases spanning the gap. Germline V gene data show CDR1 as SGHTA and CDR2 as FQGTGA. CDR3 nucleotide sequence: TGTGCCAGCAGCTTAGGAGGAGGGGAGACCCAGTACTTC. This gives the protein CASSLGGGETQYF. The full variable domain, rest sourced from reference TRBV7-3 and TRBJ2-5, is GAGVSQTPSNKVTEKGKYVELRCDPISGHTALYWYRQSLGQGPEFLIYFQGTGAADDSGLPNDRFFAVRPEGSVSTLKIQRTERGDSAVYLCASSLGGGETQYFGPGTRLLVL.

V gene TRBV2 combines with J gene TRBJ2-3; D is possibly TRBD2 (6 bases). V was trimmed by 1 base and J by 2 bases, leaving 13 bases between them. The CDR3 runs 16 residues. CDR1 and CDR2 from the germline V gene are SNHLY and FYNNEI. In nucleotides, the CDR3 is TGTGCCAGCAGTGAAGGTGCGGGGCTCAACACAGATACGCAGTATTTT. Residues: CASSEGAGLNTDTQYF.

The chain has TRBV14 and TRBJ2-5; TRBD1 matches 9 bases. The CDR3 is 15 residues long. V trimming: 6 bases; J trimming: 4 bases; junction bases outside the gene matches: 9. The V gene's germline CDR1 is SGHDN and CDR2 FVKESK. The CDR3 reads CASRTTGQGIETQYF. The CDR3 nucleotides are TGTGCCAGCAGGACCACGGGACAGGGAATAGAGACCCAGTACTTC. Drawing the rest from reference TRBV14 and TRBJ2-5, the complete variable domain is EAGVTQFPSHSVIEKGQTVTLRCDPISGHDNLYWYRRVMGKEIKFLLHFVKESKQDESGMPNNRFLAERTGGTYSTLKVQPAELEDSGVYFCASRTTGQGIETQYFGPGTRLLVL.

The CDR3 sequence: CASSRSRQPQHF. CDR3 nucleotide sequence: TGTGCCAGCAGCAGATCAAGACAGCCCCAGCATTTT. The chain is built from TRBV13 and TRBJ1-5; D is undetermined. The germline V gene encodes CDR1 PRHDT and CDR2 FYEKMQ (reference sequence). This CDR3 is 12 amino acids long. The germline V and J ends were trimmed by 5 bases and 7 bases, with 9 bases remaining between them.

This chain links TRBV29-1 with TRBJ2-3; tentatively, D is TRBD1 (6 bases). In germline, CDR1 is SQVTM, CDR2 ANQGSEA. V was trimmed by 6 bases and J by 2 bases, leaving 15 bases between them. CDR3 length equals 14 residues. The DNA for the CDR3 is TGCAGCGTCGTCGACAGGCTCCCCACAGATACGCAGTATTTT. This codes for CSVVDRLPTDTQYF.

This chain connects TRBV3-1 (or the pseudogene TRBV3-2) to TRBJ2-5; D may be TRBD1 or TRBD2 (6 bases each). Trimming cost V 4 bases and J 5 bases, with 14 bases left between them. Germline-derived CDR1 and CDR2 are LGHDT and YNNKEL (reference sequence). The CDR3 sequence is 14 residues long. The CDR3 DNA reads TGTGCCAGCAGCCCCTCGGGGGCGGGGGAGACCCAGTACTTC. Protein product: CASSPSGAGETQYF.

The J gene is TRBJ1-3, the V gene TRBV28, with D unclear. V was trimmed by 6 bases and J by 0 bases, leaving 6 bases between them. This CDR3 spans 13 amino acids. Germline V lookup: CDR1 MDHEN, CDR2 SYDVKM. CDR3 sequence reads: CASSESSGNTIYF. CDR3 DNA sequence: TGTGCCAGCAGCGAAAGCTCTGGAAACACCATATATTTT.

This clone was seen just once. The rearrangement joins TRBV6-5 to TRBJ1-5; D may be TRBD1 (6 bases). Trimming removed 6 bases at V and 3 bases at J, with 12 bases between. CDR1 MNHEY and CDR2 SVGAGI come from the germline V gene. The CDR3 consists of 14 residues. CDR3 residues: CASRTQGNNQPQHF. DNA of the CDR3: TGTGCCAGCAGAACACAGGGAAACAATCAGCCCCAGCATTTT.

This clone was seen once. This sequence joins TRBV3-1 (or the pseudogene TRBV3-2) and TRBJ2-2; 12 bases line up with TRBD1. The V gene end was trimmed by 4 bases and the J gene end by 6 bases; junction bases not matched to a gene: 0. Germline values: CDR1 LGHDT, CDR2 YNNKEL (reference sequence). This CDR3 region has 14 residues. The CDR3 DNA sequence: TGTGCCAGCAGCCGGGACAGGGGGCCCGGGGAGCTGTTTTTT. Protein: CASSRDRGPGELFF.

V gene TRBV4-3 combines with J gene TRBJ2-1; TRBD2 agrees at 7 bases. With 0 bases clipped from V and 9 bases from J, the junction kept 5 bases outside the gene matches. The CDR3 consists of 14 residues. Germline V gene sequence: CDR1 LGHNA, CDR2 YSLEER. In nucleotides, the CDR3 is TGCGCCAGCAGCCAAGATTGGTCGGGGGGTGAGCAGTTCTTC. Translation: CASSQDWSGGEQFF.

This clone has just one count. The chain joins TRBV11-2 to TRBJ2-7; D might be TRBD2 (6 bases). The germline V gene has CDR1 SGHAT and CDR2 FQNNGV. The CDR3 length is 17 residues. The V end was cut by 3 bases, the J end by 3 bases, with 21 bases between. DNA of the CDR3: TGTGCCAGCAGCTTCCGGGACTCCCAAACCTTCGTCTACGAGCAGTACTTC. Amino acid sequence: CASSFRDSQTFVYEQYF. Full variable domain (missing parts from reference TRBV11-2 and TRBJ2-7): EAGVAQSPRYKIIEKRQSVAFWCNPISGHATLYWYQQILGQGPKLLIQFQNNGVVDDSQLPKDRFSAERLKGVDSTLKIQPAKLEDSAVYLCASSFRDSQTFVYEQYFGPGTRLTVT.

This CDR3 reads CASSSQGAGTEAFF. CDR3 DNA: TGTGCCAGCAGCTCCCAGGGGGCCGGCACTGAAGCTTTCTTT. This chain connects TRBV7-3 to TRBJ1-1; 8 bases map to TRBD1. The CDR3 contains 14 residues. V shed 4 bases and J 4 bases; nucleotides not matched to a gene: 5. From germline, CDR1 is SGHTA and CDR2 FQGTGA.

The rearrangement uses TRBV27 and TRBJ2-1; 8 bases align to TRBD2. The V gene end was trimmed by 3 bases and the J gene end by 6 bases; junction bases not matched to a gene: 4. The CDR3 has 14 residues. In germline, CDR1 is MNHEY, CDR2 SMNVEV (reference sequence). CDR3 in amino acids: CASSLTSAVNEQFF. As DNA, the CDR3 is TGTGCCAGCAGTTTGACTAGCGCGGTCAATGAGCAGTTCTTC.

The V gene is TRBV10-1, the J gene TRBJ1-1, with TRBD1 as a possible D gene (5 bases). CDR3 length equals 15 residues. The V and J ends lost 7 bases and 1 base respectively, with 16 bases between them. CDR1 and CDR2 (germline): WNHNN, SYGVQD (reference sequence). CDR3: CASTMGDGRNTEAFF. The DNA for the CDR3 is TGCGCCAGCACTATGGGGGACGGAAGGAACACTGAAGCTTTCTTT.

The rearrangement uses TRBV7-9 and TRBJ2-7, with D maybe TRBD2 (5 bases). Germline V gene data show CDR1 as SEHNR and CDR2 as FQNEAQ (reference sequence). This CDR3 comprises 13 residues. The V end was cut by 6 bases, the J end by 4 bases, with 13 bases between. CDR3 loop: CASRPGLSYEQYF. The CDR3 region has the DNA TGTGCCAGCAGACCCGGACTTTCTTACGAGCAGTACTTC. Based on the CDR3 plus reference TRBV7-9 and TRBJ2-7, the full variable domain is DTGVSQNPRHKITKRGQNVTFRCDPISEHNRLYWYRQTLGQGPEFLTYFQNEAQLEKSRLLSDRFSAERPKGSFSTLEIQRTEQGDSAMYLCASRPGLSYEQYFGPGTRLTVT.

V and J are TRBV12-5 and TRBJ2-2; D gene ambiguous. CDR3 length: 15 residues. V was cut by 0 bases and J by 4 bases, with 9 bases left in between. CDR1 LGHNT and CDR2 FRNRAP come from the germline V gene. Here the CDR3 DNA reads TGTGCTAGTGGTTTGGTTCAGGCAGCCACCGGGGAGCTGTTTTTT. The encoded protein is CASGLVQAATGELFF.

The genes are TRBV4-1 and TRBJ1-4; 9 bases agree with TRBD1. CDR3 length: 17 residues. CDR1 and CDR2 from the germline V gene are MGHRA and YSYEKL. Germline trimming cut 0 bases from V and 6 bases from J; bases unmatched to any gene: 8. The CDR3 DNA follows: TGCGCCAGCAGCCAAGACCGGGACAGGGCGATCTATGAAAAACTGTTTTTT. Its translation is CASSQDRDRAIYEKLFF.

This chain connects TRBV6-5 to TRBJ2-5; D remains unclear. Germline-derived CDR1 and CDR2 are MNHEY and SVGAGI. This CDR3 spans 12 amino acids. Between the trimmed V and J ends, which lost 6 bases and 3 bases, there was a span of 8 bases. CDR3 residues: CASRAEEETQYF. CDR3 nucleotide sequence: TGTGCCAGCAGAGCAGAGGAAGAGACCCAGTACTTC.

The chain links TRBV15 to TRBJ1-5; D unclear. The germline V gene has CDR1 LNHNV and CDR2 YYDKDF (reference sequence). This CDR3 has 12 residues. Trimming left V 0 bases short and J 7 bases short, with 4 bases between. The CDR3 DNA is TGTGCCACCAGCAGAGATTGGCAGCCCCAGCATTTT. Its translation is CATSRDWQPQHF.